This TCR beta chain was captured in a study of untreated major depressive disorder. General study points: Depressed patients' CD4+ T cells carried increased TRBV05-01 (Vbeta 5.1) usage versus control CD4+ T cells.

The CDR3 has 12 amino acids. The V end lost 1 base, the J end lost 4 bases, and 5 bases lay between the germline ends. Germline CDR1 LGHNA, CDR2 YNFKEQ. The method was immunoSEQ multiplex PCR; TCRdb's version includes in-frame clones alone and lacks a portion of them. The sample lists 20,000 to 25,000 clones; 80% to 90% were seen once. All participants were of European descent. Donors lacked major illness, comorbidities, regular medication, drug use, or heavy drinking. As concerns this clone: As yet, its antigen is unknown.

Source material: CD4+ T cells from PBMCs. The chain has TRBV4-2 and TRBJ2-7, with D possibly matching TRBD2 (5 bases). This sequence was found in a woman aged 25 to 45 in good health. CDR3 in amino acids: CASSQGRYEQYF. The CDR3 DNA follows: TGTGCCAGCAGCCAAGGGAGGTACGAGCAGTACTTC.